This entry lists 21 T cell receptor beta chains sequenced from one sample in a study of neurological immune-mediated disorders. TCRdb ran MiXCR on the 5' RACE reads and lists one entry per CDR3 protein. The repertoire has under 90,000 distinct CDR3 sequences, roughly 3.5% of them found once; the top ten carry about 2.9%. The source material was PBMCs. These receptors were obtained from a woman aged 50 to 60 with multiple sclerosis.

This clonotype was counted at least ten times. J is TRBJ2-3 and V is TRBV5-1; either TRBD1 or TRBD2 may supply D (5 bases each). Trimming stripped 6 bases from V and 4 bases from J, with 18 bases between. The CDR3 covers 15 residues. Germline CDR1 and CDR2: SGHRS and YFSETQ. As DNA, the CDR3 is TGCGCCAGCACCTCTGAGGGGACCTCGCCAGATACGCAGTATTTT. As protein: CASTSEGTSPDTQYF.

This chain joins TRBV6-2 or TRBV6-3 and TRBJ1-2; 10 positions agree with TRBD1. The CDR3 runs 14 residues. Trimming took 6 bases from V and 8 from J; bases not matched to a gene: 9. CDR1 is MNHEY and CDR2 is SVGEGT in the germline V gene. The CDR3 region has the DNA TGTGCCAGCAGGCGGCGAGGGACAGGGGTCGGCTACACCTTC. Its translation: CASRRRGTGVGYTF.

This clonotype was detected ten times or more. The chain links TRBV27 to TRBJ2-3; TRBD2 matches at 10 bases. The germline CDR1 and CDR2 sequences are MNHEY and SMNVEV (reference sequence). This CDR3 has 19 residues. With 4 bases clipped from V and 6 bases from J, the junction kept 19 bases outside the gene matches. CDR3 amino acids: CASSSERGGLRGQSDTQYF. The CDR3 DNA is TGTGCCAGCAGTTCCGAGCGGGGGGGCCTTCGCGGTCAATCGGATACGCAGTATTTT.

The sample holds many counts of this clonotype. The junction does not match germline at one end; this may be a read error. V is TRBV15 and J is TRBJ2-3; 8 nucleotides align to TRBD2. The CDR3 consists of 16 residues. Looked up from germline, CDR1 is LNHNV and CDR2 is YYDKDF (reference sequence). For the CDR3, the DNA is TGTGCCACCAGGAGAGAGGGCGGGGGGTTCACAGATACGCAGTATTTT. Amino acids: CATRREGGGFTDTQYF.

This clonotype was picked up many times. V usage is TRBV7-9 and J usage is TRBJ1-1, with D possibly matching TRBD1 (6 bases). The V end lost 5 bases, the J end lost 1 base, and 14 bases lay between the germline ends. The CDR3 is 15 amino acids. CDR1 is SEHNR and CDR2 is FQNEAQ in the germline V gene (reference sequence). The CDR3 DNA reads TGTGCCAGCAGCATCCTACAGGGTCGGAACACTGAAGCTTTCTTT. This translates into CASSILQGRNTEAFF.

At least ten counts were recorded for this clonotype. The V and J genes are TRBV12-3 or TRBV12-4 and TRBJ1-2; D is uncertain. The CDR3 sequence is 14 residues long. The V end lost 4 bases, the J end lost 2 bases, and 11 bases lay between the germline ends. The CDR3 coding sequence is TGTGCCAGCAGTTACCGGACCGAGAACTATGGCTACACCTTC. This gives the protein CASSYRTENYGYTF.

Ten or more counts support this clonotype. The J gene is TRBJ2-3, the V gene TRBV14; a weak D match, TRBD1 (5 bases). This CDR3 comprises 16 residues. CDR1 and CDR2 (germline): SGHDN, FVKESK. V lost 0 bases and J 3 bases, leaving 13 bases between the germline ends. The CDR3 DNA reads as TGTGCCAGCAGCCAAGATCAAGGGGTATGGACAGATACGCAGTATTTT. This translates into CASSQDQGVWTDTQYF.

This clonotype occurred many times. V usage is TRBV7-3 and J usage is TRBJ2-1, with D hard to call. CDR3 length: 16 residues. Germline lookup yields CDR1 SGHTA and CDR2 FQGTGA. Trimming stripped 5 bases from V and 1 base from J, with 15 bases between. CDR3 sequence (DNA): TGTGCCAGCAGCCTCCATACCGCGAGGTCCTACAATGAGCAGTTCTTC. Translating gives CASSLHTARSYNEQFF.

As concerns this clonotype: This could be a read error, since a much larger clone is one nucleotide away. The chain carries TRBV7-7 and TRBJ1-1; TRBD1 might be the D (6 bases). The CDR3 has 15 amino acids. Germline-derived CDR1 and CDR2 are SSHAT and FNYEAQ (reference sequence). CDR3 coding DNA: TGTGCTAGCAGCTACGGGACTTTAGGGGGCACTGAAGCTTTCTTT. Translating it yields CASSYGTLGGTEAFF.

The table lists this clonotype with many counts. This sequence joins TRBV18 and TRBJ1-1; 10 bases map to TRBD1. The trim removed 3 bases at V and 4 bases at J, leaving 11 bases unmatched. This CDR3 is 17 amino acids long. Germline V gene data show CDR1 as KGHSH and CDR2 as LQKENI. CDR3 residues: CASSPRDRGFWTTEAFF. As DNA, the CDR3 is TGTGCCAGCTCACCCCGGGACAGGGGTTTTTGGACCACTGAAGCTTTCTTT.

This clonotype was picked up many times. This rearrangement joins TRBV5-6 to TRBJ2-4; D may match TRBD1 or TRBD2 (5 bases each). CDR3 length: 15 amino acids. Germline V gene sequence: CDR1 SGHDT, CDR2 YYEEEE. V lost 6 bases and J lost 6, with 19 bases in between. CDR3 protein: CASNWGKGPRNIQYF. In DNA, the CDR3 is TGTGCCAGCAACTGGGGGAAGGGGCCGAGAAACATTCAGTACTTC.

This clonotype was seen repeatedly, ten times or more. The J gene is TRBJ2-3, the V gene TRBV4-1; D is undetermined. The CDR3 contains 15 residues. V lost 8 bases, J lost 0 bases, and 15 bases lay in between. Germline V CDR1 and CDR2: MGHRA, YSYEKL. The CDR3 coding sequence is TGCGCCAGCGGGGTCGATCGAGCTAGCACAGATACGCAGTATTTT. It codes for CASGVDRASTDTQYF.

This clonotype was counted between two and nine times. Possible read error: a much larger clone is one base away. The chain recombines TRBV6-2 or TRBV6-3 with TRBJ1-5; 7 nucleotides line up with TRBD1. This CDR3 has 15 amino acids. Germline assignment: CDR1 MNHEY and CDR2 SVGEGT. Losses at the gene ends were 7 bases for V and 6 bases for J; bases not matched to a gene: 12. The CDR3 nucleotides are TGTGCCAGCACCCACCTCGCAGGGGGAGGTCAGCCCCAGCATTTT. It codes for CASTHLAGGGQPQHF.

This rearrangement joins TRBV20-1 to TRBJ1-3; D is undetermined. The CDR3 sequence is 15 residues long. CDR1 is DFQATT, CDR2 SNEGSKA, per germline (reference sequence). V was pared by 5 bases and J by 0 bases, with 14 bases between. The CDR3 protein is CSAASLGGSGNTIYF. The CDR3 DNA follows: TGCAGTGCTGCCAGCCTTGGCGGCTCTGGAAACACCATATATTTT.

This clonotype occurred many times. The rearrangement links TRBV10-3 to TRBJ1-4; no definite D call. Trimming left V 0 bases short and J 14 bases short, with 13 bases between. The CDR3 runs 13 residues. Germline V gene data show CDR1 as ENHRY and CDR2 as SYGVKD. Written as DNA, the CDR3 is TGTGCCATCAGTGAGTCGAACGGTGTACATCTGTTTTTT. It is translated as CAISESNGVHLFF.

This clonotype was seen at least ten times. This chain joins TRBV6-5 and TRBJ1-2; 8 positions agree with TRBD1. The ends lost 6 bases at V and 4 bases at J; junction bases unmatched: 16. This CDR3 region has 17 residues. CDR1 is MNHEY, CDR2 SVGAGI, per germline. The CDR3 protein is CASSYDRGDHIGYGYTF. The CDR3 DNA sequence: TGTGCCAGCAGCTACGACAGGGGCGACCATATTGGCTATGGCTACACCTTC.

This clonotype was seen many times. The V gene is TRBV27, the J gene TRBJ2-1, with TRBD1 matching over 8 bases. CDR1 and CDR2 (germline): MNHEY, SMNVEV (reference sequence). The length of the CDR3 is 15 residues. Unmatched junction bases numbered 8, after V lost 4 bases and J lost 6 bases. CDR3 protein: CASSYEGQARNEQFF. In DNA form, the CDR3 reads TGTGCCAGCAGTTATGAGGGACAGGCCCGCAATGAGCAGTTCTTC.

There are many counts of this clonotype. This chain uses TRBV5-1 with TRBJ2-5; the D gene is possibly TRBD2 (6 bases). Per germline, CDR1 SGHRS and CDR2 YFSETQ. The length of the CDR3 is 13 residues. V was clipped by 2 bases and J by 3 bases, with 8 bases between them. The CDR3 here is CASSFGTEETQYF. The CDR3 DNA follows: TGCGCCAGCAGCTTCGGGACTGAAGAGACCCAGTACTTC.

This clonotype was found many times. The chain couples TRBV11-2 to TRBJ2-3; D remains unclear. Germline CDR1 reads SGHAT; CDR2 reads FQNNGV. This CDR3 has 14 residues. V lost 4 bases to trimming and J lost 4 bases, with 12 bases between them. The CDR3 region has the DNA TGTGCCAGCAGCTCAAAAATCGAGGCAGATACGCAGTATTTT. Translating it yields CASSSKIEADTQYF.

This clonotype was counted many times. The chain is built from TRBV7-9 and TRBJ2-7; D uncertain. Trimming took 1 base from V and 3 from J, leaving 10 bases between them. Looked up from germline, CDR1 is SEHNR and CDR2 is FQNEAQ (reference sequence). CDR3 size: 14 residues. For the CDR3, the DNA is TGTGCCAGCAGCTTAGGTGGCAGCCACTACGAGCAGTACTTC. Protein sequence: CASSLGGSHYEQYF.

This clonotype was recorded many times. In DNA form, the CDR3 reads TGTGCCAGTGAGGGGCTTCTTTCGGGGGAGCTGTTTTTT. Translation gives CASEGLLSGELFF. This sequence joins TRBV12-3 or TRBV12-4 and TRBJ2-2; D assignment may be TRBD1 or TRBD2 (5 bases each). CDR3 length: 13 amino acids. V lost 9 bases and J lost 8, with 16 bases in between.